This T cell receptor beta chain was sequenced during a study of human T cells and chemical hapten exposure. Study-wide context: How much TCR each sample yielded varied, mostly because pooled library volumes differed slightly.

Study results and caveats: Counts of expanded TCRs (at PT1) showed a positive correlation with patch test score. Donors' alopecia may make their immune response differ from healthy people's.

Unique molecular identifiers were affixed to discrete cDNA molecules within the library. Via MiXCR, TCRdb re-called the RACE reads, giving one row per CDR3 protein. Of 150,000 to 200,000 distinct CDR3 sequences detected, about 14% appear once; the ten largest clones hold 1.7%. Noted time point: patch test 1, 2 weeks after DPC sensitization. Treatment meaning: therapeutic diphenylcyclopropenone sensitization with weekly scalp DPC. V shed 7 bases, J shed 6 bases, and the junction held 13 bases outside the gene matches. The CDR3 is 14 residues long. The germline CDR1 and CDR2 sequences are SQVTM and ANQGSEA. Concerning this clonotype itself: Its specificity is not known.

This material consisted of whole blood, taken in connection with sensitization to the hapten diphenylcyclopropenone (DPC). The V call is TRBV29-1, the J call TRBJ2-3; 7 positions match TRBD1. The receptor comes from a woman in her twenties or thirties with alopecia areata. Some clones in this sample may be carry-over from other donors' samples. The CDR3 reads CSAGRQGPSDTQYF. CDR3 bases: TGCAGCGCTGGCCGACAGGGCCCCTCCGATACGCAGTATTTT.